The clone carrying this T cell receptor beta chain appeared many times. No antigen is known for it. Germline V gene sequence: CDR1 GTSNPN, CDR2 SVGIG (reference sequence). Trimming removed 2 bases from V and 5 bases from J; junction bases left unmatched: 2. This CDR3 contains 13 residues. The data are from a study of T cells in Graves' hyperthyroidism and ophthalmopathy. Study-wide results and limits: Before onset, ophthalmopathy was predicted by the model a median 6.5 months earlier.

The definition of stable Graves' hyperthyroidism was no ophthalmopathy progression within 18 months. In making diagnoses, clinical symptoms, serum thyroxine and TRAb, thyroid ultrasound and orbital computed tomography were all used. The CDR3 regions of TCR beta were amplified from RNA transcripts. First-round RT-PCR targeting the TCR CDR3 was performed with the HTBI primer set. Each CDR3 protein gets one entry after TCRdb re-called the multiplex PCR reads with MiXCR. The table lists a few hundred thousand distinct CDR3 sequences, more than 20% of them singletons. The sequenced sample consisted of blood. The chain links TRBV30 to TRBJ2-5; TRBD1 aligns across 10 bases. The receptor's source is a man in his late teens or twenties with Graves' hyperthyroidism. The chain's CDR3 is CAWSRTGGETQYF. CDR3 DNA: TGTGCCTGGAGTAGGACAGGGGGGGAGACCCAGTACTTC.